This T cell receptor (beta chain) is from a study of tumor-infiltrating lymphocytes in primary liver carcinoma. For the study at large: There were roughly 3.65 to 8 million productive TCRbeta reads per sample, a yield similar across tissue types.

It was unsorted whole blood that yielded blood RNA, and germline DNA was also extracted. The length of the CDR3 is 14 residues. Trimming shortened V by 0 bases and J by 10 bases, and 15 bases separated the two germline ends. Germline assignment: CDR1 SQVTM and CDR2 ANQGSEA. Findings and limits, study-wide: Tumors had a top-250-clone fraction that was significantly higher than blood (p = 0.039). Tumor region pairs shared more overlap than did tumor-adjacent and tumor-blood pairs. Being bulk and unsorted, samples allowed no CD4+ and CD8+ repertoire comparison.

As to this clonotype: As yet, its antigen is unknown. A much larger clone is a single base away; this may be a read error.

Starting material of about 0.45 ug total RNA yielded TCR beta cDNA via a constant-region primer. ARM-PCR was slightly modified, and three nested multiplex PCR rounds with it gave rise to the TCR beta libraries. Use of TRBV1-TRBV30 forward primers with a C-beta reverse primer characterized the first two PCR rounds, which lasted about 9 cycles each. TCRdb analysed the multiplex PCR reads with MiXCR anew, one entry per CDR3 protein. The table includes roughly 330,000 distinct CDR3 sequences, less than 70% detected once. This sequence was found in a middle-aged man with primary liver carcinoma and hepatitis B virus infection. The material sequenced was peripheral blood. The J gene is TRBJ1-4, the V gene TRBV29-1; possible D gene TRBD1, 6 bases. CDR3 amino acids: CSVEDRGSRGKLFF. CDR3 bases: TGCAGCGTTGAAGATAGGGGGTCTCGAGGAAAACTGTTTTTT.